Here is one TCR beta chain with its context. Repertoires were generated with immunoSEQ multiplex PCR, while TCRdb's copy carries only in-frame clones and drops some. The sample has 60,000 to 95,000 clones; around 91% are singletons. These data originate in a study of blood T cell repertoires in COVID-19. The V end was cut by 4 bases, the J end by 1 base, with 7 bases between. The germline V gene has CDR1 MNHNY and CDR2 SVGAGI (reference sequence). This CDR3 has 13 amino acids. The V and J genes are TRBV6-6 and TRBJ1-1; the D is unclear. Sequencing was performed on peripheral blood. This TCR derives from a human donor in a cohort sampled during active COVID-19. This CDR3 reads CASSFPQNTEAFF. The CDR3, as DNA: TGTGCCAGCAGTTTTCCACAGAACACTGAAGCTTTCTTT.